This TCR beta chain was identified during a study of molecular identifiers for immune sequencing clone quantification. Overall study findings and caveats: Among under 1.1 million naive cells, spiked Jurkat TCR RNA from a single cell was reportedly detectable.

On this clonotype itself: The antigen is undetermined. This may arise from a read error, as a much more abundant clone is one base away.

TCRdb used MiXCR to reprocess the PCR reads, holding one entry per CDR3 protein. The table lists about 630,000 distinct CDR3 sequences, 25% of them singletons. The receptor comes from a human donor in good health. Some libraries in this study had Jurkat cell RNA spiked in. Sequencing was done on a sample of naive CD8+ T cells from blood, with Jurkat cell RNA spiked in. Subset in this sample: FACS-sorted CD8+CD4-CCR7+CD45RA+ naive T cells.

The CDR3 DNA reads TGTGCCAGCAGCTTAGTCAGGGTCCCCGGGGATTTCTTT. Protein sequence: CASSLVRVPGDFF. The chain is built from TRBV13 and TRBJ1-1, with TRBD1 as a possible D gene (5 bases). CDR1 PRHDT and CDR2 FYEKMQ come from the germline V gene (reference sequence). The CDR3 is 13 residues long. Trimming took 1 base from V and 13 from J, leaving 16 bases between them.